This T cell receptor (beta chain) was sequenced in a study of Ad26.COV2.S vaccination and SARS-CoV-2 variants. Looking at the study overall: Sample donor was a member of the COV1001 Ad26.COV2.S trial arm.

Germline V gene data show CDR1 as KGHDR and CDR2 as SFDVKD. The CDR3 contains 14 residues. Trimming removed 9 bases from V and 0 bases from J, with 8 bases in between. Treatment denoted: some 20 received Ad26.COV2.S at low or high dose, single or two shots; roughly five received placebo; per-sample allocation not given. Collection of samples fell on day 63 after the first vaccine or placebo injection. Some clones are missing from TCRdb's copy, which holds only in-frame ones; the method was immunoSEQ multiplex PCR. The data contain roughly 380,000 clones, around 84% of them seen just once; the ten biggest clones take up approximately 3.5%.

The sample in question was peripheral blood, obtained in a trial of Ad26.COV2.S vaccine versus placebo. J is TRBJ1-6 and V is TRBV24-1; no clear D gene. This clonotype originated in a person aged 18-60 years who received the Ad26.COV2.S COVID-19 vaccine or a placebo. CDR3 nucleotides: TGTGCCACCTTCTGGAGCTCCTATAATTCACCCCTCCACTTT. The encoded protein is CATFWSSYNSPLHF.